One and the same sample provided the 23 T cell receptor beta chains below, sequenced in a study of T-cell memory formation after mild COVID-19. MiXCR, run by TCRdb on the 5' RACE reads, gives a single entry per CDR3 protein. The data show roughly 300,000 distinct CDR3 sequences, roughly 8.2% seen once. The sample comprised PBMCs or a T cell subset sorted from them (not recorded which). These receptor sequences come from a man aged 18 to 29 who had mild COVID-19 (a few samples of this study predate the infection). Cell type and time point are not known.

This clonotype was seen a few times. This chain joins TRBV9 and TRBJ2-2; 8 nucleotides agree with TRBD1. The J segment lost 8 bases and the V segment lost 4 bases, leaving 10 bases of the junction unmatched. The CDR3 totals 15 residues. Germline loops: CDR1 SGDLS, CDR2 YYNGEE. The CDR3 spells CASSPIGQGRGELFF. The DNA of the CDR3 is TGTGCCAGCAGCCCCATCGGACAGGGTCGAGGGGAGCTGTTTTTT.

At least ten counts were recorded for this clonotype. J is TRBJ2-7 and V is TRBV3-1; D perhaps matches TRBD1 (6 bases). Germline V gives CDR1 LGHDT, CDR2 YNNKEL (reference sequence). The CDR3 sequence is 15 residues long. V shed 5 bases and J shed 2 bases, with 16 bases lying between them. The CDR3, as DNA: TGTGCCAGCAGCTTCACCGGGACAAGTACCTACGAGCAGTACTTC. Protein: CASSFTGTSTYEQYF.

This clonotype was seen repeatedly, ten times or more. The CDR3 coding sequence is TGTGCCAGTAGTGTCAACAGGGGCGTGAACACTGAAGCTTTCTTT. Translating gives CASSVNRGVNTEAFF. V usage is TRBV19 and J usage is TRBJ1-1, with 7 nucleotides matching TRBD1. This CDR3 has 15 residues. CDR1 and CDR2 (germline): LNHDA, SQIVND (reference sequence). J lost 0 bases, V lost 5 bases, and 6 bases had no gene match.

The genes are TRBV29-1 and TRBJ1-1; TRBD1 agrees at 8 bases. Germline-derived CDR1 and CDR2 are SQVTM and ANQGSEA. The CDR3 is 14 residues long. J lost 8 bases, V lost 3 bases, and 11 bases had no gene match. The CDR3 region is CSVDVGGRGPEAFF. The CDR3, as DNA: TGCAGCGTTGATGTGGGGGGCAGGGGGCCCGAAGCTTTCTTT.

The chain has TRBV25-1 and TRBJ2-7; the D gene is possibly TRBD1 (6 bases). Looked up from germline, CDR1 is MGHDK and CDR2 is SYGVNS. The V end was cut by 2 bases, the J end by 4 bases, with 9 bases between. There are 13 residues in the CDR3. This chain's CDR3 is CASSEGGWYEQYF. CDR3 coding DNA: TGTGCCAGCAGTGAAGGGGGCTGGTACGAGCAGTACTTC.

This chain connects TRBV7-2 to TRBJ1-2, with a tentative D call TRBD1 (5 bases). This CDR3 is 15 amino acids long. Trimming left V 5 bases short and J 0 bases short, with 13 bases between. Germline CDR1 is SGHTA and CDR2 is FQGNSA. Here the CDR3 reads CASSTPRAANYGYTF. Written as DNA, the CDR3 is TGTGCCAGCAGCACCCCCAGGGCGGCTAACTATGGCTACACCTTC.

The rearrangement links TRBV6-2 or TRBV6-3 to TRBJ2-7; D possibly corresponds to TRBD1 (5 bases). Looked up from germline, CDR1 is MNHEY and CDR2 is SVGEGT. V was shortened by 6 bases and J by 2 bases, with 14 bases between the two germline ends. CDR3 size: 14 residues. In DNA, the CDR3 is TGTGCCAGCAGGGGCGTGGGGCGTACCTACGAGCAGTACTTC. This gives the protein CASRGVGRTYEQYF.

This clonotype occurred a few times. This chain uses TRBV7-2 with TRBJ1-2; D is possibly TRBD1 (6 bases). This CDR3 is 13 amino acids long. With 6 bases removed from V and 7 bases from J, the gap between germline ends came to 15 bases. In germline, CDR1 is SGHTA, CDR2 FQGNSA. DNA for the CDR3: TGTGCCAGCAGAGTTCCAGGGGAAGGTGGCTACACCTTC. It yields the protein CASRVPGEGGYTF.

This chain uses TRBV12-3 or TRBV12-4 with TRBJ2-7; no firm D call. CDR3 length: 13 residues. The ends were cut back, 5 bases at V and 2 bases at J, with 10 bases in the middle. CDR3 DNA: TGTGCCAGCAGTGCCTCTACCACCTACGAGCAGTACTTC. Translating gives CASSASTTYEQYF.

CDR3: CASGDSGGTYEQYV. The CDR3 coding sequence is TGTGCCAGCGGGGATAGCGGGGGAACCTACGAGCAGTACGTC. The V call is TRBV5-6, the J call TRBJ2-7, with 9 bases lining up with TRBD2. Germline V gene sequence: CDR1 SGHDT, CDR2 YYEEEE. Trimming cost V 7 bases and J 2 bases; bases outside gene matches: 7. CDR3 length: 14 amino acids.

This clonotype was seen many times. The chain combines TRBV5-8 with TRBJ2-1; D call uncertain. The CDR3 contains 12 residues. The V end was cut by 2 bases, the J end by 15 bases, with 15 bases between. CDR1 is SGHTS, CDR2 YDEGEE, per germline. The CDR3 sequence: CASSLLLSGAFF. The CDR3 region has the DNA TGTGCCAGCAGCTTACTTCTATCCGGAGCGTTCTTC.

There are a few counts of this clonotype. The J gene is TRBJ1-6, the V gene TRBV5-6; D uncertain. Trimming took 6 bases from V and 0 from J, leaving 10 bases between them. The CDR3 length is 15 residues. Germline-derived CDR1 and CDR2 are SGHDT and YYEEEE. The CDR3 region has the DNA TGTGCCAGCAACACAGAGGGCTCCTATAATTCACCCCTCCACTTT. Its protein is CASNTEGSYNSPLHF.

In its sample, this clonotype was seen a few times. The chain carries TRBV6-6 and TRBJ1-1; tentatively, D is TRBD1 (5 bases). Germline assignment: CDR1 MNHNY and CDR2 SVGAGI (reference sequence). The CDR3 runs 15 residues. Deletions cut 0 bases from V and 5 bases from J, with 13 bases between. CDR3 amino acids: CASSYSAGEWTEAFF. For the CDR3, the DNA is TGTGCCAGCAGTTACTCGGCGGGGGAGTGGACTGAAGCTTTCTTT.

This clonotype was counted at least ten times. This chain joins TRBV6-6 and TRBJ2-3; D gene uncertain. The CDR3 has 14 residues. The germline V gene encodes CDR1 MNHNY and CDR2 SVGAGI (reference sequence). Deletions cut 4 bases from V and 2 bases from J, with 10 bases between. The CDR3 nucleotides are TGTGCCAGCAGTTTGGCCTCTCCCACAGATACGCAGTATTTT. Its translation is CASSLASPTDTQYF.

This clonotype came up many times. V and J are TRBV5-4 and TRBJ1-2; D gene uncertain. The V and J ends lost 3 bases and 0 bases respectively, with 9 bases between them. Germline loops: CDR1 SGHNT, CDR2 YYREEE (reference sequence). This CDR3 region has 14 residues. CDR3: CASSSFGANYGYTF. The CDR3 coding sequence is TGTGCCAGCAGCTCATTCGGGGCTAACTATGGCTACACCTTC.

This rearrangement joins TRBV3-1 to TRBJ2-3; unclear D gene. Trimming removed 1 base from V and 7 bases from J, with 6 bases in between. Germline CDR1 and CDR2: LGHDT and YNNKEL (reference sequence). There are 12 residues in the CDR3. The CDR3 is CASSQASNTQYF. The DNA of the CDR3 is TGTGCCAGCAGCCAAGCGAGCAATACGCAGTATTTT.

This clonotype was detected many times. This chain uses TRBV5-5 with TRBJ2-3; maybe TRBD2 (5 bases). Per germline, CDR1 SGHKS and CDR2 YYEKEE (reference sequence). The CDR3 totals 16 residues. Trimming pared 4 bases from V and 3 bases from J, leaving 18 bases between. In nucleotides, the CDR3 is TGTGCCAGCAGCCCCCGTGGGAGCCAGGCGACAGATACGCAGTATTTT. Translating gives CASSPRGSQATDTQYF.

This clonotype was seen once. The genes are TRBV7-8 and TRBJ2-7; TRBD1 agrees at 9 bases. V was clipped by 3 bases and J by 0 bases; unmatched bases: 3. Germline V gene data show CDR1 as SGHVS and CDR2 as FQNEAQ. The CDR3 length is 15 residues. CDR3 in amino acids: CASSLGGQGSYEQYF. The CDR3 nucleotides are TGTGCCAGCAGCTTGGGGGGACAGGGCTCCTACGAGCAGTACTTC.

This clonotype was seen only a few times. The chain joins TRBV5-1 to TRBJ1-4; tentative D call: TRBD1 (5 bases). The CDR3 runs 16 residues. Trimming took 2 bases from V and 4 from J, leaving 15 bases between them. Germline CDR1 and CDR2: SGHRS and YFSETQ. The CDR3, as DNA: TGCGCCAGCAGCTTAGTCCCGGGACTCAGTAATGAAAAACTGTTTTTT. Translating it yields CASSLVPGLSNEKLFF. The whole variable domain, remainder taken from reference TRBV5-1 and TRBJ1-4, is KAGVTQTPRYLIKTRGQQVTLSCSPISGHRSVSWYQQTPGQGLQFLFEYFSETQRNKGNFPGRFSGRQFSNSRSEMNVSTLELGDSALYLCASSLVPGLSNEKLFFGSGTQLSVL.

The chain is built from TRBV20-1 and TRBJ1-2, with 9 positions matching TRBD1. CDR1 is DFQATT and CDR2 is SNEGSKA in the germline V gene (reference sequence). The V gene end was trimmed by 3 bases and the J gene end by 4 bases; junction bases not matched to a gene: 6. The CDR3 contains 14 residues. CDR3 amino acids: CSASPGQGSYGYTF. The CDR3 DNA sequence: TGCAGTGCTAGCCCGGGACAGGGATCCTATGGCTACACCTTC.

The chain is built from TRBV6-2 or TRBV6-3 and TRBJ2-2; D not resolved. CDR3 size: 12 residues. Per the germline V gene, CDR1 is MNHEY and CDR2 is SVGEGT. V dropped 5 bases and J dropped 7 bases, with 8 bases sitting between them. The CDR3 bases are TGTGCCAGCAGTCTCCTTGACGGGGAGCTGTTTTTT. Its protein is CASSLLDGELFF.

The chain uses TRBV9 and TRBJ2-1, with D perhaps matching TRBD2 (6 bases). This CDR3 region has 14 residues. Per germline, CDR1 SGDLS and CDR2 YYNGEE. V dropped 3 bases and J dropped 8 bases, with 15 bases sitting between them. The CDR3 is CASSASAGPHEQFF. The CDR3 DNA reads TGTGCCAGCAGCGCATCCGCGGGGCCCCATGAGCAGTTCTTC.

The table lists this clonotype with a few counts. CDR3 sequence reads: CASGFSGNTIYF. DNA for the CDR3: TGTGCCAGCGGGTTCTCTGGAAACACCATATATTTT. J is TRBJ1-3 and V is TRBV6-6; no firm D call. Germline values: CDR1 MNHNY, CDR2 SVGAGI (reference sequence). Trimming took 8 bases from V and 0 from J, leaving 5 bases between them. This CDR3 region has 12 residues.